This T cell receptor beta chain came from a study of shared clonotypes between healthy human individuals. Findings of the study overall: Rarefaction indicated that sorted-subset sequencing remained incomplete although depth was large.

The donor population consisted of healthy HIV-negative adults with no recent acute infections or vaccinations. Sorted-subset replicate PCRs used 200 to 250 ng DNA, 30,000 or so T cell genomes. Here immunoSEQ multiplex PCR was the method, and the copy in TCRdb shows in-frame clones only, minus some. The table includes millions of clones, 90% to 95% detected once. On this clone: Antigen: not known.

Germline loops: CDR1 MNHNS, CDR2 SASEGT. The CDR3 contains 17 residues. V shed 3 bases and J shed 4 bases, with 21 bases lying between them. The chain joins TRBV6-1 to TRBJ1-2; TRBD1 might be the D (6 bases). The receptor's source is a man between 18 and 29 years old in good health. The source material was naive CD4+ T cells sorted from blood. Subset reported: CD45RA+ positively selected. CDR3 sequence reads: CASSESVTGPSVYGYTF. In DNA, the CDR3 is TGTGCCAGCAGTGAGTCGGTGACAGGCCCTAGCGTCTATGGCTACACCTTC.